This T cell receptor (beta chain) was captured by sequencing in a study of T cells of healthy individuals. TCRdb processed the 5' RACE reads anew with MiXCR; each CDR3 protein has one entry. The data show around 40,000 distinct CDR3 sequences, around 4.5% seen once. This clonotype has a count of ten or more. This CDR3 spans 17 amino acids. The V gene end was trimmed by 3 bases and the J gene end by 5 bases; junction bases not matched to a gene: 11. Per the germline V gene, CDR1 is DFQATT and CDR2 is SNEGSKA (reference sequence). The chain carries TRBV20-1 and TRBJ2-2, with 11 bases matching TRBD2. The sequence derives from a human donor in good health. The CDR3 DNA reads as TGCAGTGCTAGGGGTAGCGGGGGGGCCGGTCGAACCGGGGAGCTGTTTTTT. Encoded protein: CSARGSGGAGRTGELFF.